These 8 T cell receptor beta chains originate from one sample sequenced in a study of blood T cell repertoires in COVID-19. Assay: immunoSEQ multiplex PCR; the TCRdb copy retains only in-frame clones and omits some. There are 150,000 to 200,000 clones in the sample; under 90% occur only once, and roughly 6.7% lies in the top ten. Material for sequencing was peripheral blood. The receptors shown here come from a man in his forties with acute or convalescent COVID-19.

V gene TRBV18 combines with J gene TRBJ2-1; 10 bases agree with TRBD1. V shed 3 bases and J 8 bases; nucleotides not matched to a gene: 7. The CDR3 has 15 amino acids. In germline, CDR1 is KGHSH, CDR2 LQKENI. CDR3 sequence (DNA): TGTGCCAGCTCACCGGGACAGGGGAAAGCCCATGAGCAGTTCTTC. Its protein product is CASSPGQGKAHEQFF.

CDR3 sequence reads: CASRQTGGASDTQYF. CDR3 DNA sequence: TGTGCCAGCAGGCAGACGGGGGGCGCCTCAGATACGCAGTATTTT. This chain links TRBV13 with TRBJ2-3, with D possibly being TRBD2 (7 bases). V gave up 6 bases and J gave up 4 bases, with 17 bases separating them. This CDR3 spans 15 amino acids. The germline gives CDR1 PRHDT, CDR2 FYEKMQ (reference sequence).

The chain recombines TRBV7-9 with TRBJ2-7, with TRBD2 as a possible D gene (6 bases). Per germline, CDR1 SEHNR and CDR2 FQNEAQ (reference sequence). Trimming stripped 3 bases from V and 0 bases from J, with 9 bases between. The CDR3 totals 14 residues. This CDR3 reads CASSLAGSSYEQYF. CDR3 in DNA: TGTGCCAGCAGCTTGGCGGGGAGCTCCTACGAGCAGTACTTC.

This chain links TRBV19 with TRBJ2-1; D gene ambiguous. Germline values: CDR1 LNHDA, CDR2 SQIVND (reference sequence). This CDR3 contains 16 residues. V gave up 3 bases and J gave up 4 bases, with 16 bases separating them. This chain's CDR3 is CASSISGVRLYNEQFF. The CDR3 nucleotides are TGTGCCAGTAGTATCTCCGGTGTCCGCCTATACAATGAGCAGTTCTTC. Full variable domain (remainder filled in from reference TRBV19 and TRBJ2-1): DGGITQSPKYLFRKEGQNVTLSCEQNLNHDAMYWYRQDPGQGLRLIYYSQIVNDFQKGDIAEGYSVSREKKESFPLTVTSAQKNPTAFYLCASSISGVRLYNEQFFGPGTRLTVL.

This chain links TRBV20-1 with TRBJ2-4; perhaps TRBD1 as D (6 bases). Germline assignment: CDR1 DFQATT and CDR2 SNEGSKA (reference sequence). This CDR3 region has 15 residues. The V end lost 3 bases, the J end lost 6 bases, and 18 bases lay between the germline ends. The CDR3 here is CSASPGQIPGNIQYF. Written as DNA, the CDR3 is TGCAGTGCTAGTCCGGGACAAATACCCGGAAACATTCAGTACTTC.

The CDR3 DNA reads as TGTGCCACCAGCAGAGATAGGACAGGAAACGAAAAACTGTTTTTT. Encoded protein: CATSRDRTGNEKLFF. J is TRBJ1-4 and V is TRBV15; 7 nucleotides match TRBD1. CDR1 and CDR2 from the germline V gene are LNHNV and YYDKDF (reference sequence). V dropped 0 bases and J dropped 8; count of bases not matched to a gene: 6. The CDR3 has 15 amino acids.

The chain links TRBV19 to TRBJ2-3, with TRBD2 identical over 7 bases. The CDR3 contains 15 residues. Germline V gene sequence: CDR1 LNHDA, CDR2 SQIVND (reference sequence). With V trimmed by 4 bases and J by 4 bases, 8 bases remained unmatched. The CDR3: CASSRDWGRADTQYF. In nucleotides, the CDR3 is TGTGCCAGTAGTAGAGACTGGGGGAGGGCAGATACGCAGTATTTT.

This sequence joins TRBV6-5 and TRBJ2-5; TRBD2 matches at 11 bases. This CDR3 is 16 amino acids long. The germline CDR1 and CDR2 sequences are MNHEY and SVGAGI. V lost 3 bases to trimming and J lost 5 bases; unmatched junction nucleotides: 8. The chain's CDR3 is CASSYRLAGGPETQYF. The CDR3 DNA follows: TGTGCCAGCAGTTATAGGCTAGCGGGGGGCCCGGAGACCCAGTACTTC.